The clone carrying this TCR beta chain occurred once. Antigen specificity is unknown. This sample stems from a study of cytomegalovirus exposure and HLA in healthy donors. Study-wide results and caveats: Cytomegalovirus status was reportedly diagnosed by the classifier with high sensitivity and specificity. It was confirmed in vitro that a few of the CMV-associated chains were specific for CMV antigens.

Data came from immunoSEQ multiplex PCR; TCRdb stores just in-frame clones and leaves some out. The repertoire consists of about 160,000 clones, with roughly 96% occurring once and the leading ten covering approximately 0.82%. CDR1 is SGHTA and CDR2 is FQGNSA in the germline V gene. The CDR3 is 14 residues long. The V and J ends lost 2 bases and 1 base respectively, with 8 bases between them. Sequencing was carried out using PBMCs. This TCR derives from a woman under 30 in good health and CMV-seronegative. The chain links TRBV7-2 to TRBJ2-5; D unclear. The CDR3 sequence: CASSLTQLQETQYF. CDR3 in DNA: TGTGCCAGCAGCTTAACACAGCTCCAAGAGACCCAGTACTTC.